These T cell receptor beta chains were read from a single sample in a study of cytomegalovirus exposure and HLA in healthy donors. TCRdb's table, derived via immunoSEQ multiplex PCR, lists solely in-frame clones and lacks some. Found here are 120,000 or so clones, 77% of them singletons; the top ten hold roughly 6%. Sequenced material: PBMCs. All receptors come from a man between 18 and 29 years old in good health and CMV-seropositive. Both conserved end residues are part of each CDR3. The D gene is left open where the match is weak. Some rows have no size entry. The others give once, few or many, or a class for an expanded clone.

clone size: NA; CDR3 length: 15; J gene: TRBJ1-1; D gene: NA; V gene: TRBV12-5; CDR3 DNA: TGTGCTAGTCATCAATTCTGGGAGCTTGGCACTGAAGCTTTCTTT; CDR3 protein: CASHQFWELGTEAFF
clone size: NA; CDR3 length: 13; J gene: TRBJ2-3; D gene: NA; V gene: TRBV7-9; CDR3 DNA: TGTGCCAGCAGCCGAGATAGCGCAGATACGCAGTATTTT; CDR3 protein: CASSRDSADTQYF
clone size: NA; CDR3 length: 14; J gene: TRBJ2-7; D gene: TRBD2; V gene: TRBV7-8; CDR3 DNA: TGTGCCAGCAGCCGGACTAGCTCTAGAGGGGAGCAGTACTTC; CDR3 protein: CASSRTSSRGEQYF
clone size: NA; CDR3 length: 15; J gene: TRBJ2-1; D gene: NA; V gene: TRBV30; CDR3 DNA: TGTGCCGTCGATGGGGGCCCTAGCTCCTACAATGAGCAGTTCTTC; CDR3 protein: CAVDGGPSSYNEQFF
clone size: NA; CDR3 length: 15; J gene: TRBJ1-4; D gene: TRBD1; V gene: TRBV15; CDR3 DNA: TGTGCCACCAGCAGAAAGACAGGGAGTAATGAAAAACTGTTTTTT; CDR3 protein: CATSRKTGSNEKLFF
clone size: NA; CDR3 length: 15; J gene: TRBJ1-1; D gene: NA; V gene: TRBV15; CDR3 DNA: TGTGCCACCAGCAGAGATAAGAGGGCGAACACTGAAGCTTTCTTT; CDR3 protein: CATSRDKRANTEAFF
clone size: NA; CDR3 length: 13; J gene: TRBJ1-5; D gene: NA; V gene: TRBV6-5; CDR3 DNA: TGTGCCAGCAGTTACCCAGGGGATCAGCCCCAGCATTTT; CDR3 protein: CASSYPGDQPQHF
clone size: once; CDR3 length: 18; J gene: TRBJ2-6; D gene: TRBD1; V gene: TRBV5-1; CDR3 DNA: TGCGCCAGCAGCCAATACGGACAGGGGGCATCTGGGGCCAACGTCCTGACTTTC; CDR3 protein: CASSQYGQGASGANVLTF
clone size: NA; CDR3 length: 15; J gene: TRBJ2-5; D gene: NA; V gene: TRBV10-2; CDR3 DNA: TGCGCCAGCAGTGGGCCCGGGACTCCACTCGGGACCCAGTACTTC; CDR3 protein: CASSGPGTPLGTQYF
clone size: NA; CDR3 length: 16; J gene: TRBJ2-6; D gene: NA; V gene: TRBV28; CDR3 DNA: TGTGCCAGCAGTGAGAGAACAGGGCTTGGGGCCAACGTCCTGACTTTC; CDR3 protein: CASSERTGLGANVLTF
clone size: NA; CDR3 length: 16; J gene: TRBJ1-3; D gene: NA; V gene: TRBV6-5; CDR3 DNA: TGTGCCAGCAGTTTCTCACGACAGGTCTCTGGAAACACCATATATTTT; CDR3 protein: CASSFSRQVSGNTIYF
clone size: NA; CDR3 length: 12; J gene: TRBJ2-7; D gene: NA; V gene: TRBV6-5; CDR3 DNA: TGTGCCAGCCAGCGGGTCGCCTACGAGCAGTACTTC; CDR3 protein: CASQRVAYEQYF
clone size: NA; CDR3 length: 15; J gene: TRBJ2-2; D gene: TRBD1; V gene: TRBV28; CDR3 DNA: TGTGCCAGCAGTGAGGACAGGGGACCCACCGGGGAGCTGTTTTTT; CDR3 protein: CASSEDRGPTGELFF
clone size: NA; CDR3 length: 14; J gene: TRBJ2-7; D gene: NA; V gene: TRBV10-1; CDR3 DNA: TGCGCCAGCAGTGAAACAGGGTATTCCTACGAGCAGTACTTC; CDR3 protein: CASSETGYSYEQYF
clone size: NA; CDR3 length: 15; J gene: TRBJ2-5; D gene: TRBD1; V gene: TRBV5-1; CDR3 DNA: TGCGCCAGCAGCCCGTGGGACAGCGCCAAAGAGACCCAGTACTTC; CDR3 protein: CASSPWDSAKETQYF
clone size: few; CDR3 length: 17; J gene: TRBJ2-2; D gene: NA; V gene: TRBV10-3; CDR3 DNA: TGTGCCATCAGCCCTAAGGGTACAGGGTCGAACACCGGGGAGCTGTTTTTT; CDR3 protein: CAISPKGTGSNTGELFF
clone size: NA; CDR3 length: 12; J gene: TRBJ2-1; D gene: TRBD1; V gene: TRBV29-1; CDR3 DNA: TGCAGCGTTGAAGGGGGGAGACAGGGTCAGTTCTTC; CDR3 protein: CSVEGGRQGQFF
clone size: NA; CDR3 length: 13; J gene: TRBJ2-4; D gene: NA; V gene: TRBV19; CDR3 DNA: TGTGCCAGTAGTATTGACAGCGCAAACAGTCAGTACTTC; CDR3 protein: CASSIDSANSQYF
clone size: once; CDR3 length: 17; J gene: TRBJ1-1; D gene: TRBD1; V gene: TRBV28; CDR3 DNA: TGTGCCAGCAGTGAAGTTAAGGGACAGGCCATGAACACTGAAGCTTTCTTT; CDR3 protein: CASSEVKGQAMNTEAFF
clone size: once; CDR3 length: 15; J gene: TRBJ2-1; D gene: TRBD2; V gene: TRBV4-1; CDR3 DNA: TGCGCCAGCAGCCGGACTAGCTTCACCTACAATGAGCAGTTCTTC; CDR3 protein: CASSRTSFTYNEQFF
clone size: NA; CDR3 length: 13; J gene: TRBJ2-7; D gene: NA; V gene: TRBV10-3; CDR3 DNA: TGTGCCATCATGGGGACTGAGTCCTACGAGCAGTACTTC; CDR3 protein: CAIMGTESYEQYF
clone size: NA; CDR3 length: 13; J gene: TRBJ1-1; D gene: TRBD1; V gene: TRBV4-1; CDR3 DNA: TGCGCCAGCAGCCCCCGGACAGGGCCTGAAGCTTTCTTT; CDR3 protein: CASSPRTGPEAFF
clone size: NA; CDR3 length: 15; J gene: TRBJ2-3; D gene: TRBD2; V gene: TRBV7-9; CDR3 DNA: TGTGCCAGCAGCTCTCTAGCGGGAGTTGAAGATACGCAGTATTTT; CDR3 protein: CASSSLAGVEDTQYF
clone size: NA; CDR3 length: 14; J gene: TRBJ2-2; D gene: TRBD2; V gene: TRBV30; CDR3 DNA: TGTGCCTGGAATCTAGCGGGAGTAACCGGGGAGCTGTTTTTT; CDR3 protein: CAWNLAGVTGELFF
clone size: NA; CDR3 length: 17; J gene: TRBJ2-2; D gene: TRBD1; V gene: TRBV19; CDR3 DNA: TGTGCCAGCACCGAAGGCAGGGGGCGCGTGGAGACCGGGGAGCTGTTTTTT; CDR3 protein: CASTEGRGRVETGELFF
clone size: NA; CDR3 length: 15; J gene: TRBJ2-4; D gene: NA; V gene: TRBV6-5; CDR3 DNA: TGTGCCAGCAGTTACTCCGGTCCTTCTGGAGACAGTCAGTACTTT; CDR3 protein: CASSYSGPSGDSQYF
clone size: NA; CDR3 length: 11; J gene: TRBJ1-2; D gene: NA; V gene: TRBV29-1; CDR3 DNA: TGCAGCGTTGGGACAGTCTATGGCTACACCTTC; CDR3 protein: CSVGTVYGYTF
clone size: NA; CDR3 length: 16; J gene: TRBJ2-1; D gene: NA; V gene: TRBV2; CDR3 DNA: TGTGCCAGCAGTGATGACGGGGTTAACTCCTACAATGAGCAGTTCTTC; CDR3 protein: CASSDDGVNSYNEQFF
clone size: NA; CDR3 length: 14; J gene: TRBJ1-1; D gene: NA; V gene: TRBV2; CDR3 DNA: TGTGCCAGCAGTAAAACTTCCGGGACTTCGGGGGCTTTCTTT; CDR3 protein: CASSKTSGTSGAFF
clone size: once; CDR3 length: 13; J gene: TRBJ1-5; D gene: NA; V gene: TRBV6-5; CDR3 DNA: TGTGCCAGCTTAAGAGGGTTGGGTCAGCCCCAGCATTTT; CDR3 protein: CASLRGLGQPQHF
clone size: NA; CDR3 length: 17; J gene: TRBJ2-7; D gene: TRBD2; V gene: TRBV9; CDR3 DNA: TGTGCCAGCAGCGTAGGTGGGACTAGCGGGGACCCCTACGAGCAGTACTTC; CDR3 protein: CASSVGGTSGDPYEQYF
clone size: NA; CDR3 length: 18; J gene: TRBJ2-3; D gene: NA; V gene: TRBV9; CDR3 DNA: TGTGCCAGCAGCCTAATAGGGGGGACAGCGACTGGCACAGATACGCAGTATTTT; CDR3 protein: CASSLIGGTATGTDTQYF
clone size: NA; CDR3 length: 16; J gene: TRBJ1-5; D gene: NA; V gene: TRBV27; CDR3 DNA: TGTGCCAGCAGCCAAAACCCTCCGCGGCGAGATCAGCCCCAGCATTTT; CDR3 protein: CASSQNPPRRDQPQHF
clone size: NA; CDR3 length: 12; J gene: TRBJ1-2; D gene: NA; V gene: TRBV28; CDR3 DNA: TGTGCCATCTCGATAGCTAACTATGGCTACACCTTC; CDR3 protein: CAISIANYGYTF
clone size: NA; CDR3 length: 19; J gene: TRBJ2-1; D gene: TRBD2; V gene: TRBV4-1; CDR3 DNA: TGCGCCAGCAGCCAAGAAGACCCCCCCACAAGCGGGGGGATCGATGAGCAGTTCTTC; CDR3 protein: CASSQEDPPTSGGIDEQFF
clone size: NA; CDR3 length: 14; J gene: TRBJ1-3; D gene: NA; V gene: TRBV19; CDR3 DNA: TGTGCCAGTAGTTTCGGGGGCTCTGGAAACACCATATATTTT; CDR3 protein: CASSFGGSGNTIYF
clone size: NA; CDR3 length: 13; J gene: TRBJ2-2; D gene: TRBD1; V gene: TRBV5-1; CDR3 DNA: TGCGCCAGCAGCCAGGGGGTGAGCGGGGAGCTGTTTTTT; CDR3 protein: CASSQGVSGELFF